This T cell receptor (beta chain) derives from a study of blood T cell repertoires in COVID-19. Study background: The samples span acute and convalescent COVID-19 from the United States, Italy and Spain. T cells, B-cell-depleted T cells, or PBMCs supplied cDNA or gDNA.

Original processing methods: By means of reference gene primer amplification, nucleated cell counts were estimated. Sequenced by immunoSEQ multiplex PCR; TCRdb stores in-frame clones only, minus some. V, J and clone size were drawn from that table, and D and trimming were deduced from the DNA. The repertoire holds over 400,000 clones, roughly 91% seen once, with 7.5% to 9.5% in the top ten. Germline V gene sequence: CDR1 LNHDA, CDR2 SQIVND (reference sequence). CDR3 length: 13 amino acids. Trimming pared 4 bases from V and 8 bases from J, leaving 12 bases between. Sequenced sample: peripheral blood. This sequence joins TRBV19 and TRBJ1-5, with D uncertain. The TCR sequence derives from a woman aged 45-59 years with COVID-19, enrolled during active disease. As DNA, the CDR3 is TGTGCCAGTAGTAAGGCTCTTGAGGAGCCCCAGCATTTT. It codes for CASSKALEEPQHF.